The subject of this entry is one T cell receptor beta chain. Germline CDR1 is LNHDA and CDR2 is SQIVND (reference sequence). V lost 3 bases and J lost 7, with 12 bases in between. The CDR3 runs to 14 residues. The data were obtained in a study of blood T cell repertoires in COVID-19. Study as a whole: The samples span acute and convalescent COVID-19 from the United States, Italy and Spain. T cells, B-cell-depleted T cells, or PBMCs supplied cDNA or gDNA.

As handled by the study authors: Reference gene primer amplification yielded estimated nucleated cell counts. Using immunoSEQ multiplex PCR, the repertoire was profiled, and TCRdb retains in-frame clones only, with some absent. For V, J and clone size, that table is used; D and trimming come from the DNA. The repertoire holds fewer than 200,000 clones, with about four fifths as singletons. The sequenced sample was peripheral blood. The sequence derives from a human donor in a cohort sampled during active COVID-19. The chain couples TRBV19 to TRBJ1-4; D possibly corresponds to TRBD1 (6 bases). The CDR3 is CASSILQGGEKLFF. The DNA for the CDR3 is TGTGCCAGTAGTATCCTCCAAGGGGGTGAAAAACTGTTTTTT.